The entry below gives a single TCR beta chain sequence along with its context. The source of the sample is a study of glioma-infiltrating T cells after dendritic cell vaccination. The protocol was immunoSEQ multiplex PCR, while the TCRdb copy is restricted to in-frame clones and leaves out a portion. The sample records about 73,000 clones, about four fifths being singletons. Germline V gene data show CDR1 as SEHNR and CDR2 as FQNEAQ (reference sequence). This CDR3 comprises 16 residues. The V segment lost 2 bases and the J segment 0 bases; nucleotides outside the gene matches: 6. Fresh-frozen tumor tissue and more than two years of survival data were available for all.

Sequenced here: blood, sampled before dendritic cell vaccination. This sequence joins TRBV7-9 and TRBJ1-1; 7 bases match TRBD1. The source of this sequence is a human donor with glioblastoma. The CDR3 coding sequence is TGTGCCAGCAGCTTAAAGGGAACAGGGGTGAACACTGAAGCTTTCTTT. Amino acids: CASSLKGTGVNTEAFF.